This TCR beta chain was sequenced during a study of vaccination and CD4 T cells after COVID-19. Cultured CD4+ T-cell DNA underwent Oncomine TCR Beta short-read sequencing. After culture, CD4+ T cells served as the source for genomic DNA extraction. TCRdb reprocessed the PCR reads via MiXCR and lists one record per CDR3 protein. Of 15,000 or so distinct CDR3 sequences listed, about 48% were seen once; the top ten hold about 4.5%. Treatment indicated: approximately nine-day PBMC culture with coronavirus spike peptide pools or control peptides (ViraFEST assay). The germline V and J ends were trimmed by 0 bases and 2 bases, with 10 bases remaining between them. CDR1 and CDR2 from the germline V gene are LGHNA and YNFKEQ. This CDR3 has 15 residues. Of note for this clonotype: Its antigen is unknown.

The input for sequencing was CD4+ T cells from blood, cultured in vitro, taken before SARS-CoV-2 vaccination. This receptor was obtained from a human donor who had recovered from COVID-19. V and J are TRBV4-2 and TRBJ1-2; D uncertain. CDR3 bases: TGTGCCAGCAGCCAAGATCGGGGAGAGAACTATGGCTACACCTTC. It codes for CASSQDRGENYGYTF.